A selection of T cell receptor beta chains follows, all from one sample in a study of T cell responses to AZD1222 COVID-19 vaccine. The method was immunoSEQ multiplex PCR; TCRdb's version includes in-frame clones alone and lacks a portion of them. Of about 120,000 clones in the sample, around nine tenths were seen once. Sequencing was performed on peripheral blood, taken on day 0 of AZD1222 vaccination. The receptors originated from an adult in good health. Each CDR3 is given with its conserved first and last residue. D genes are given only for firm matches. Only part of the rows carry a size: once, few, many, or a class if the clone is expanded.

j_gene: TRBJ2-7; v_gene: TRBV12-5; d_gene: TRBD1; abundance: .; CDR3nt: TGTGCTAGTGGTTCTAATCCGGGACAGGGATCTTCCTACGAGCAGTACTTC; CDR3aa: CASGSNPGQGSSYEQYF
j_gene: TRBJ2-1; v_gene: TRBV9; d_gene: TRBD2; abundance: once; CDR3nt: TGTGCCAGCAGCGTAGGTGGGGGACTAGCGGGTCAAAGCTCCTACAATGAGCAGTTCTTC; CDR3aa: CASSVGGGLAGQSSYNEQFF
j_gene: TRBJ2-3; v_gene: TRBV5-1; d_gene: .; abundance: .; CDR3nt: TGCGCCAGCAGCTTGGAGGGGCCCGCAGATACGCAGTATTTT; CDR3aa: CASSLEGPADTQYF
j_gene: TRBJ1-6; v_gene: TRBV9; d_gene: .; abundance: .; CDR3nt: TGTGCCAGCAGCGTAGAGCCCGGGAATTCACCCCTCCACTTT; CDR3aa: CASSVEPGNSPLHF
j_gene: TRBJ2-1; v_gene: TRBV18; d_gene: TRBD2; abundance: few; CDR3nt: TGTGCCAGCTCACCACAGGGCGGGGGGATGGTCTTC; CDR3aa: CASSPQGGGMVF
j_gene: TRBJ1-1; v_gene: TRBV2; d_gene: .; abundance: many; CDR3nt: TGTGCCAGCAGCCAAAGGGGGGCGGGCACTGAAGCTTTCTTT; CDR3aa: CASSQRGAGTEAFF
j_gene: TRBJ2-2; v_gene: TRBV5-1; d_gene: TRBD1; abundance: .; CDR3nt: TGCGCCAGCAGCTCGGGACAGGCGAACACCGGGGAGCTGTTTTTT; CDR3aa: CASSSGQANTGELFF
j_gene: TRBJ1-6; v_gene: TRBV11-2; d_gene: .; abundance: .; CDR3nt: TGTGCCAGCAGCTTATTGCGACAGAGTAATTCACCCCTCCACTTT; CDR3aa: CASSLLRQSNSPLHF
j_gene: TRBJ1-3; v_gene: TRBV28; d_gene: TRBD1; abundance: .; CDR3nt: TGTGCCAGCAGTGCAGGGGGCGCGAAAGGAAACACCATATATTTT; CDR3aa: CASSAGGAKGNTIYF
j_gene: TRBJ1-6; v_gene: TRBV27; d_gene: .; abundance: .; CDR3nt: TGTGCCAGCAGTTCCGGTATGTGGATTCGCTCCTATAATTCACCCCTCCACTTT; CDR3aa: CASSSGMWIRSYNSPLHF
j_gene: TRBJ1-1; v_gene: TRBV7-3; d_gene: TRBD1; abundance: .; CDR3nt: TGTGCCAGCAGGTCTTATGGCAGGACAGGGTTTATGAACACTGAAGCTTTCTTT; CDR3aa: CASRSYGRTGFMNTEAFF
j_gene: TRBJ1-6; v_gene: TRBV27; d_gene: .; abundance: .; CDR3nt: TGTGCCAGCAGTTTACAGGGTTCACCCCTCCACTTT; CDR3aa: CASSLQGSPLHF
j_gene: TRBJ2-6; v_gene: TRBV9; d_gene: .; abundance: .; CDR3nt: TGTGCCAGCAGCAGTGGGGGCATCGCGTTCACATCTGGGGCCAACGTCCTGACTTTC; CDR3aa: CASSSGGIAFTSGANVLTF
j_gene: TRBJ1-1; v_gene: TRBV27; d_gene: .; abundance: .; CDR3nt: TGTGCCAGCAGTTTGATACAGTCGAACACTGAAGCTTTCTTT; CDR3aa: CASSLIQSNTEAFF
j_gene: TRBJ1-1; v_gene: TRBV5-5; d_gene: .; abundance: .; CDR3nt: TGTGCCACAAGCTCTACGAACACTGAAGCTTTCTTT; CDR3aa: CATSSTNTEAFF
j_gene: TRBJ2-1; v_gene: TRBV6-5; d_gene: .; abundance: .; CDR3nt: TGTGCCAGCAGTTACGACCGGGGGGCTAACAATGAGCAGTTCTTC; CDR3aa: CASSYDRGANNEQFF
j_gene: TRBJ2-1; v_gene: TRBV9; d_gene: .; abundance: .; CDR3nt: TGTGCCAGCAGCGTAGGTGGCGGGGCGGCGGAGCAGTTCTTC; CDR3aa: CASSVGGGAAEQFF
j_gene: TRBJ2-7; v_gene: TRBV5-6; d_gene: TRBD2; abundance: medium-sized; CDR3nt: TGTGCCAGCTGCCTCGGGGGGGACTCCTACGAGCAGTACTTC; CDR3aa: CASCLGGDSYEQYF
j_gene: TRBJ2-5; v_gene: TRBV5-1; d_gene: TRBD2; abundance: once; CDR3nt: TGCGCCAGCAGCTCCCAACTAGCGGGTTCGGAGACCCAGTACTTC; CDR3aa: CASSSQLAGSETQYF
j_gene: TRBJ1-1; v_gene: TRBV28; d_gene: .; abundance: .; CDR3nt: TGTGCCAGCAGCCCGGGGCAGATGAACACTGAAGCTTTCTTT; CDR3aa: CASSPGQMNTEAFF
j_gene: TRBJ1-5; v_gene: TRBV5-1; d_gene: .; abundance: .; CDR3nt: TGCGCCAGCAGCTTGGCTCCCGATCAGCCCCAGCATTTT; CDR3aa: CASSLAPDQPQHF
j_gene: TRBJ1-1; v_gene: TRBV12-3/TRBV12-4; d_gene: .; abundance: .; CDR3nt: TGTGCCAGCACCGGGGCCCCTGACACTGAAGCTTTCTTT; CDR3aa: CASTGAPDTEAFF